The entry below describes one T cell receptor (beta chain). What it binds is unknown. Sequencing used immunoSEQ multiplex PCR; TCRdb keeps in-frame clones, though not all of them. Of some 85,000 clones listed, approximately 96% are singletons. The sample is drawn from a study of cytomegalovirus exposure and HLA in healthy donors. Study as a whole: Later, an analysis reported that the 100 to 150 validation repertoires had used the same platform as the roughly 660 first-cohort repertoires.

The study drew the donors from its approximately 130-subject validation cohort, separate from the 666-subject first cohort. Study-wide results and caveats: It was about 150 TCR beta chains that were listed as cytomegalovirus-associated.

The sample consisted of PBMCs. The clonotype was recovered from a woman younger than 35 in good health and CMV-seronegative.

CDR3 sequence reads: CASRDRGPSSYNEQFF. Written as DNA, the CDR3 is TGCGCCAGCCGGGACAGGGGACCTTCCTCCTACAATGAGCAGTTCTTC. The V gene is TRBV4-1, the J gene TRBJ2-1, with 10 bases aligning to TRBD1. Trimming cost V 8 bases and J 0 bases; bases outside gene matches: 7. CDR1 and CDR2 from the germline V gene are MGHRA and YSYEKL. This CDR3 contains 16 residues.